This is a list of T cell receptor beta chains from one sample in a study of spatial heterogeneity in lung cancer. Each CDR3 protein is one row after TCRdb ran MiXCR on the 5' RACE reads. The sample lists roughly 7,000 distinct CDR3 sequences, about 3.3% occurring once. This specimen was lung tumor tissue, taken at surgery. The receptor set was obtained from a male donor with early-stage non-small cell lung cancer. The CDR3 runs from the conserved cysteine through the conserved F or W. A D gene is named only where the DNA matches it firmly. Clone sizes are given selectively: once, few, many, or a class where the clone is expanded.

J	V	D	size	CDR3	DNA
TRBJ2-5	TRBV7-3	-	many	CASSPSGPGETQYF	TGTGCCAGCAGCCCCTCAGGTCCAGGGGAGACCCAGTACTTC
TRBJ2-7	TRBV5-6	-	many	CASTRGLGEQYF	TGTGCCAGCACCCGGGGACTGGGCGAGCAGTACTTC
TRBJ2-7	TRBV5-1	-	many	CASSLGFRGSGYEQYF	TGCGCCAGCAGCTTGGGGTTTCGAGGTAGCGGTTACGAGCAGTACTTC
TRBJ2-5	TRBV5-1	-	many	CASSFLAYQETQYF	TGCGCCAGCAGCTTCCTAGCGTACCAAGAGACCCAGTACTTC
TRBJ1-6	TRBV30	TRBD1	many	CAWERQGDSPLHF	TGTGCCTGGGAAAGACAGGGGGATTCACCCCTCCACTTT
TRBJ2-7	TRBV5-4	TRBD1	many	CASSRDRDGEQYF	TGTGCCAGCAGCCGGGACAGGGACGGCGAGCAGTACTTC
TRBJ2-1	TRBV7-3	-	medium-sized	CASSLKGGGNNEQFF	TGTGCCAGCAGCTTAAAAGGTGGGGGGAACAATGAGCAGTTCTTC
TRBJ2-1	TRBV13	TRBD1	many	CASSWGQGSYNEQFF	TGTGCCAGCAGCTGGGGACAGGGATCCTACAATGAGCAGTTCTTC
TRBJ2-1	TRBV5-1	TRBD1	many	CASSLEAQGKQFF	TGCGCCAGCAGCTTGGAGGCACAGGGGAAGCAGTTCTTC
TRBJ2-1	TRBV5-4	-	many	CASRPNPGVSNNEQFF	TGTGCCAGCAGACCGAATCCCGGGGTTAGCAACAATGAGCAGTTCTTC
TRBJ2-5	TRBV24-1	-	many	CATSDTGTRETQYF	TGTGCCACCAGTGACACCGGGACGAGGGAGACCCAGTACTTC
TRBJ1-1	TRBV11-2	-	many	CASSLSQALGEAFF	TGTGCCAGCAGCTTATCTCAGGCGCTAGGTGAAGCTTTCTTT
TRBJ1-2	TRBV27	-	many	CASSMSGARNYGYTF	TGTGCCAGCAGTATGTCAGGGGCACGTAACTATGGCTACACCTTC
TRBJ2-3	TRBV6-1	-	few	CASSETEDTQYF	TGTGCCAGCAGTGAAACAGAGGATACGCAGTATTTT
TRBJ2-7	TRBV20-1	TRBD2	medium-sized	CSAFFSGRGEQYF	TGCAGTGCCTTTTTTAGCGGGAGGGGTGAGCAGTACTTC
TRBJ1-5	TRBV7-9	-	many	CASSQTGHPGPQHF	TGTGCCAGCAGCCAAACCGGACATCCTGGACCCCAGCATTTT
TRBJ1-5	TRBV19	TRBD1	-	CASSGQGRQPQHF	TGTGCCAGTAGTGGACAGGGACGACAGCCCCAGCATTTT
TRBJ2-1	TRBV5-6	-	many	CASTLVDGGGEQFF	TGTGCCAGCACCCTCGTGGACGGGGGAGGTGAGCAGTTCTTC
TRBJ1-1	TRBV3-1	TRBD1	medium-sized	CASSRADREGEAFF	TGTGCCAGCAGCCGCGCCGACAGGGAGGGTGAAGCTTTCTTT
TRBJ1-1	TRBV20-1	TRBD1	many	CSARTGGITEAFF	TGCAGTGCTAGGACAGGGGGGATAACTGAAGCTTTCTTT
TRBJ2-1	TRBV6-6	TRBD2	large	CASGRAGELDNEQFF	TGTGCCAGCGGACGGGCGGGAGAGTTAGACAATGAGCAGTTCTTC
TRBJ2-2	TRBV7-9	TRBD1	medium-sized	CASSLPDRGTGELFF	TGTGCCAGCAGCTTACCCGACAGGGGCACCGGGGAGCTGTTTTTT
TRBJ2-1	TRBV18	-	medium-sized	CASSPGQGRGNEQFF	TGTGCCAGCTCACCAGGGCAGGGCCGGGGAAATGAGCAGTTCTTC
TRBJ2-1	TRBV6-1	TRBD1	many	CASSEARGQVYNEQFF	TGTGCCAGCAGTGAAGCGCGGGGACAGGTGTACAATGAGCAGTTCTTC
TRBJ2-5	TRBV20-1	-	many	CSALGQETQYF	TGCAGTGCCCTGGGCCAAGAGACCCAGTACTTC
TRBJ2-4	TRBV20-1	TRBD1	medium-sized	CSARDIQGDIQYF	TGCAGTGCTAGAGATATACAGGGGGACATTCAGTACTTC
TRBJ2-7	TRBV6-5	-	medium-sized	CASSRQVSSYEQYF	TGTGCCAGCAGTCGACAGGTTAGCTCCTACGAGCAGTACTTC
TRBJ1-1	TRBV20-1	-	medium-sized	CSAGDRLNTEAFF	TGCAGTGCTGGAGACAGGTTGAACACTGAAGCTTTCTTT
TRBJ1-1	TRBV30	-	many	CAWRHANTEAFF	TGTGCCTGGAGGCACGCGAACACTGAAGCTTTCTTT
TRBJ2-6	TRBV12-3/TRBV12-4	TRBD1	many	CASSLDRTGGFSGANVLTF	TGTGCCAGCAGTTTAGATAGGACAGGGGGGTTCTCTGGGGCCAACGTCCTGACTTTC
TRBJ1-5	TRBV5-8	-	medium-sized	CASSLRGPQHF	TGTGCCAGCAGCTTGCGGGGGCCCCAGCATTTT
TRBJ2-3	TRBV20-1	TRBD2	many	CSAHNRLAGSTDTQYF	TGCAGTGCTCATAATAGACTAGCGGGAAGCACAGATACGCAGTATTTT
TRBJ1-1	TRBV18	-	many	CASSGTGEGTEAFF	TGTGCCAGCTCCGGGACGGGAGAGGGCACTGAAGCTTTCTTT
TRBJ1-1	TRBV9	-	medium-sized	CASSVDPHNTEAFF	TGTGCCAGCAGCGTAGACCCCCACAACACTGAAGCTTTCTTT
TRBJ1-1	TRBV6-5	-	many	CAAREGRNTEAFF	TGTGCCGCACGGGAAGGGAGGAACACTGAAGCTTTCTTT
TRBJ1-4	TRBV7-9	-	medium-sized	CASSLEVLNEKLFF	TGTGCCAGCAGCTTAGAGGTCCTAAATGAAAAACTGTTTTTT